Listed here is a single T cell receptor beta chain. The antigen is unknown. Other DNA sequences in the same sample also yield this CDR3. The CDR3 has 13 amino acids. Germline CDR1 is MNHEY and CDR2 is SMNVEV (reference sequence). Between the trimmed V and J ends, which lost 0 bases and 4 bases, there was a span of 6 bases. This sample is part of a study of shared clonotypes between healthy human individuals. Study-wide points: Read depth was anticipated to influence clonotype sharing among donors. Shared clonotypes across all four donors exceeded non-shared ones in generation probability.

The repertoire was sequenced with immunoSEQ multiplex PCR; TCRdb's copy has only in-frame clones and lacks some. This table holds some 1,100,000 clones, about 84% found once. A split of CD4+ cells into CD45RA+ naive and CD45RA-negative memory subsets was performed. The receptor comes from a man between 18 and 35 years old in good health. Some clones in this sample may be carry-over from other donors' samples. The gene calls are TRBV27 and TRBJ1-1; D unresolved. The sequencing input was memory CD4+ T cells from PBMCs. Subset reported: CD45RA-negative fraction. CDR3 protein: CASSLSRSTEAFF. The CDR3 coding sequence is TGTGCCAGCAGTTTATCGCGGAGCACTGAAGCTTTCTTT.